This TCR beta chain was obtained from a study of T cells in narcolepsy. Study background: Donors had narcolepsy type 1 or type 2, or were healthy controls.

The length of the CDR3 is 17 residues. CDR1 and CDR2 (germline): PRHDT, FYEKMQ (reference sequence). Trimming cost V 2 bases and J 5 bases, with 21 bases left between them. General observations from the study: Healthy controls reportedly lacked the autoreactive clonotypes serially found in patients' blood. Comparing one patient's CSF and blood CD4+ clonotypes highlighted HCRT- and TRIB2-specific autoreactive clonotypes.

In the case of this clone: Its antigen remains unknown.

TCRdb's table, derived via immunoSEQ multiplex PCR, lists solely in-frame clones and lacks some. The table has about 30,000 clones, approximately 80% seen once; the top ten hold under 1.3%. The sample consisted of CD45RA- memory CD4+ T cells from PBMCs. The receptor's source is a human donor with narcolepsy. The V call is TRBV13, the J call TRBJ1-1, with a tentative D call TRBD1 (6 bases). The CDR3: CASSLMFRQASGTEAFF. In nucleotides, the CDR3 is TGTGCCAGCAGCTTAATGTTCAGACAGGCCTCGGGGACTGAAGCTTTCTTT.